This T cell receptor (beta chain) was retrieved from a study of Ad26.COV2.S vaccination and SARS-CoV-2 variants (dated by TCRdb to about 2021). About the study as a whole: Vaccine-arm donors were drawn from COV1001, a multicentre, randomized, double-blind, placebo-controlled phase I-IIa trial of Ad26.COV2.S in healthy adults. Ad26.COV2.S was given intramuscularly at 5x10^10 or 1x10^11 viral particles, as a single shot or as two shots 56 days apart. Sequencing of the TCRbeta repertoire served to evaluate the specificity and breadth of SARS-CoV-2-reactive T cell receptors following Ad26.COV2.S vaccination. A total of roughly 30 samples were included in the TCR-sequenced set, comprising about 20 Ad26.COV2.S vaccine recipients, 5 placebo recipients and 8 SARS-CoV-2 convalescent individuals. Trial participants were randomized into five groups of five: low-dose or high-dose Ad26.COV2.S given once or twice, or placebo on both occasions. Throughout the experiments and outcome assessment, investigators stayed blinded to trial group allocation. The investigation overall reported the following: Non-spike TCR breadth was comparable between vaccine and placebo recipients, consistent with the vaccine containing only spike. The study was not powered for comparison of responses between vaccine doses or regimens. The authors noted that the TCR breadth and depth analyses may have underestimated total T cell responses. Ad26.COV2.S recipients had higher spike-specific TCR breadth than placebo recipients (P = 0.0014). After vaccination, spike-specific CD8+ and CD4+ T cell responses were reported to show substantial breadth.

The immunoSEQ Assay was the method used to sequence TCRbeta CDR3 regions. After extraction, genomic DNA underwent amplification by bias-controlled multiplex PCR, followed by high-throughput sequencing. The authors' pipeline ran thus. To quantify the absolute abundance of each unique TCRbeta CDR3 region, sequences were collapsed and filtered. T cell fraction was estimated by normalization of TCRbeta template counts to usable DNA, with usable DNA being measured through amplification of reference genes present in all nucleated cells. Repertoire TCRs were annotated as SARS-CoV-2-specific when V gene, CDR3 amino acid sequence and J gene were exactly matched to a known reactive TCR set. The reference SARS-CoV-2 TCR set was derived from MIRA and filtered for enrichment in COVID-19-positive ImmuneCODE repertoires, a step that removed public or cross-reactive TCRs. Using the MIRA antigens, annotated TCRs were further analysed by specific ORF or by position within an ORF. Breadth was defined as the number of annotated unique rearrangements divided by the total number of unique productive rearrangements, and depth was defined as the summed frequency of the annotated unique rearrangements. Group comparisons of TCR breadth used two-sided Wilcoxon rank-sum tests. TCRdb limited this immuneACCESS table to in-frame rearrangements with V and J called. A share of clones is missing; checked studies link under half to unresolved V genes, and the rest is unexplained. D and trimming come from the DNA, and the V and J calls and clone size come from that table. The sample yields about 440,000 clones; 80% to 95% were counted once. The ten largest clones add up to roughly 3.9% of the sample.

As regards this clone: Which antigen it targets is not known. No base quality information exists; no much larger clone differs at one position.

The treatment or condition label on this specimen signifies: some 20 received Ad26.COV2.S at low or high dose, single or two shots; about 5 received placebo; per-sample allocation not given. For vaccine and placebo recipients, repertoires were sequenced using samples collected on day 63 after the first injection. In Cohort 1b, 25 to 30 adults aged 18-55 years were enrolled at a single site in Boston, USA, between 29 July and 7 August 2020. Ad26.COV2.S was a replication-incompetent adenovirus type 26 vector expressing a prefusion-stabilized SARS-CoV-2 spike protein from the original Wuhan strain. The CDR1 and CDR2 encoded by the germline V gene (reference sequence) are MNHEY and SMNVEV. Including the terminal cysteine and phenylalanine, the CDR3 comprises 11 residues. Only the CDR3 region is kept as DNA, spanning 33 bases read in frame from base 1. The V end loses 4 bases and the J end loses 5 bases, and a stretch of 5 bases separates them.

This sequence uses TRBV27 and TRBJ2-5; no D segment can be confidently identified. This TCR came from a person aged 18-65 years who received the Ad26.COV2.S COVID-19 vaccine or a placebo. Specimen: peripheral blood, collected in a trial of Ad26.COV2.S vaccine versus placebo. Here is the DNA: TGTGCCAGCAGTTCTGGCGAGACCCAGTACTTC. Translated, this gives CASSSGETQYF.